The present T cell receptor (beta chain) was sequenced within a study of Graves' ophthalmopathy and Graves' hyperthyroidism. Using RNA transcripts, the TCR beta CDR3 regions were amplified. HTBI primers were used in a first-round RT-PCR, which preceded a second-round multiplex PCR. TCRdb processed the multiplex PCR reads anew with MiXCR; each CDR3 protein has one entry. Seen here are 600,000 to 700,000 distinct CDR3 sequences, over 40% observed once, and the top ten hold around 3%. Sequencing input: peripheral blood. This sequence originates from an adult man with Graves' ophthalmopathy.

CDR3 nucleotides: TGTGCCAGCAGCCTCCGGGACAGTCGTGGGGAGCTGTTTTTT. This gives the protein CASSLRDSRGELFF. This chain uses TRBV7-8 with TRBJ2-2, with 7 bases fitting TRBD1. V shed 5 bases, J shed 8 bases, and the junction held 8 bases outside the gene matches. The CDR3 runs to 14 residues. The germline CDR1 and CDR2 sequences are SGHVS and FQNEAQ.